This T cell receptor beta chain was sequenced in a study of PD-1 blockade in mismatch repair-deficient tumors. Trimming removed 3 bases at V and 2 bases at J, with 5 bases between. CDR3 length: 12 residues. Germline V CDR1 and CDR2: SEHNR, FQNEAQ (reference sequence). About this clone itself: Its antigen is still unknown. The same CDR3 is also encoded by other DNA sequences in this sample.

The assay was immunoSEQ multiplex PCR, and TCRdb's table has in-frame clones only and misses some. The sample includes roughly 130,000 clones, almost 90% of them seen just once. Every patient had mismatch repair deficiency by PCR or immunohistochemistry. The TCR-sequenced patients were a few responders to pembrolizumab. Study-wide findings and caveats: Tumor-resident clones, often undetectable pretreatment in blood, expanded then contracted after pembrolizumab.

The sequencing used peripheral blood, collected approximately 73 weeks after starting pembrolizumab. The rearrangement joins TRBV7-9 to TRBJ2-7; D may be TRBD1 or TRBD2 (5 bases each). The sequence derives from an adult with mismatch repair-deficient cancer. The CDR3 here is CASSLGAYEQYF. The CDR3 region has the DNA TGTGCCAGCAGCTTGGGGGCCTACGAGCAGTACTTC.